The T cell receptor beta chain described here comes from a study of regulatory T cells in long-lasting Graves disease. Study-wide results and caveats: There were preferences for TRBV28, TRBJ1-2 and TRBJ2-5 in persistent disease.

Arm-PCR of CDR3 regions with iRepertoire HTBI primers generated TCR beta libraries. From the multiplex PCR reads, TCRdb called clonotypes with MiXCR, one entry per CDR3 protein. The repertoire has roughly 440,000 distinct CDR3 sequences, roughly 15% of them found once; the top ten carry around 23%. Time point described: newly diagnosed GD, antithyroid drugs for less than 3 months. Researchers made the TCR library from RNA that was extracted from PBMCs. A word on this clonotype: The antigen remains unidentified.

CDR1 is MGHDK and CDR2 is SYGVNS in the germline V gene. CDR3 length: 15 amino acids. Losses at the gene ends were 2 bases for V and 6 bases for J; bases not matched to a gene: 4. These same records also appear under a second study, on T cells in Graves' hyperthyroidism and ophthalmopathy. In that study: Hyperthyroidism patients were newly diagnosed, had disease duration under 2 months, and were aged 18 to 65 years. Appearing also in blood were most of the thyroid clonotypes expanded above 0.001.

The sample here was peripheral blood mononuclear cells (PBMCs), taken at new diagnosis, from a patient treated with antithyroid drugs. This TCR came from a woman younger than 35 with Graves disease. This chain connects TRBV25-1 to TRBJ1-4, with 9 bases identical to TRBD1. The CDR3 spells CASSEHRGRDEKLFF. Here the CDR3 DNA reads TGTGCCAGCAGTGAACACAGGGGGCGCGATGAAAAACTGTTTTTT.